Sequencing of this T cell receptor (beta chain) was carried out in a study of post-analysis software for immune sequencing data. Notes on the study in general: Five TRBV segments, including TRBV5-6, TRBV5-1 and TRBV20-1, were more frequent in patients than controls. Multiple sclerosis patients showed significantly lower normalized Chao1 diversity than controls did.

Note on this clonotype: As yet, its antigen is unknown.

Unique molecular identifiers featured in each of the TCR beta cDNA libraries. There were 1 to 10 million T cells, and about 500,000 cDNA molecules came from them. A single record per CDR3 protein comes from TCRdb applying MiXCR to the PCR reads. The sample shows about 160,000 distinct CDR3 sequences, around 36% of them seen only once. The CDR3 runs to 12 residues. Germline values: CDR1 SGHDT, CDR2 YYEEEE. V shed 4 bases and J shed 8 bases, with 12 bases lying between them. The clonotype originates from a girl aged 10-17 years with multiple sclerosis. The rearrangement links TRBV5-6 to TRBJ1-2; D unresolved. The sample in question was blood, obtained after autologous hematopoietic stem cell transplantation. This CDR3 is CASSATPRGYTF. The CDR3 region has the DNA TGTGCCAGCAGCGCGACTCCCCGGGGCTACACCTTC.